In its sample, the clone carrying this T cell receptor (beta chain) was seen many times. The CDR3 is 14 residues long. V was pared by 1 base and J by 1 base, with 7 bases between. Per the germline V gene, CDR1 is MGHDK and CDR2 is SYGVNS. As to time point: after trial treatment. Treatment indicated: LDRT plus nivolumab, ipilimumab, low-dose cyclophosphamide and aspirin (RACIN trial). The record originates from a study of low-dose radiotherapy and immunotherapy resistance in tumors. Study background: Participants in Cohort 1 were administered 0.5 Gy per fraction at 2-week intervals, to a cumulative dose of 6.5 Gy.

Alpha and beta chains were covered, as first-strand cDNA relied on TRAV- and TRBV-specific primers. The authors ran 15 to 20 PCR cycles to amplify TCRs with a constant-region primer and V-primer adapter. Following isolation, mRNA was amplified via in vitro transcription. One entry per CDR3 protein results from TCRdb running MiXCR on the reads. The repertoire includes about 97,000 distinct CDR3 sequences, roughly 20% of them detected once, and approximately 4% sits in the top ten. Specimen: PBMCs, collected after low-dose radiotherapy plus immunotherapy. The sequence came from a male donor with prostate cancer. The V and J genes are TRBV25-1 and TRBJ1-1; D ambiguous. The CDR3 region has the DNA TGTGCCAGCAGTGAATGGGAACAGAACACTGAAGCTTTCTTT. It translates to CASSEWEQNTEAFF.